What follows describes a single T cell receptor (beta chain). Its antigen is unidentified. This entry belongs to a study of cytomegalovirus exposure and HLA in healthy donors. Study-wide points: As was reported, the HLA-A and HLA-B alleles of most subjects were accurately predicted from TCR beta sequences. A later analysis reportedly found that, within productive TCRs, an Asian-associated ancestry cluster had fewer N-insertions than the mean observed across the roughly 610 donors.

The PCR ran on 60 Vbeta and 13 Jbeta primers. Sequencing was performed with immunoSEQ multiplex PCR; in TCRdb, only in-frame clones are kept and a portion is missing. The sample records tens of thousands of clones, 55% to 80% being singletons. Germline loops: CDR1 SEHNR, CDR2 FQNEAQ (reference sequence). The CDR3 runs to 14 residues. V lost 5 bases and J 3 bases, leaving 13 bases between the germline ends. The chain joins TRBV7-9 to TRBJ1-2; D not resolved. The sequencing input was PBMCs. The sequence was obtained from a woman aged 45-59 years in good health and CMV-seropositive. CDR3 nucleotides: TGTGCCAGCAGCCAAAATAGAGGTTACTATGGCTACACCTTC. It specifies CASSQNRGYYGYTF.